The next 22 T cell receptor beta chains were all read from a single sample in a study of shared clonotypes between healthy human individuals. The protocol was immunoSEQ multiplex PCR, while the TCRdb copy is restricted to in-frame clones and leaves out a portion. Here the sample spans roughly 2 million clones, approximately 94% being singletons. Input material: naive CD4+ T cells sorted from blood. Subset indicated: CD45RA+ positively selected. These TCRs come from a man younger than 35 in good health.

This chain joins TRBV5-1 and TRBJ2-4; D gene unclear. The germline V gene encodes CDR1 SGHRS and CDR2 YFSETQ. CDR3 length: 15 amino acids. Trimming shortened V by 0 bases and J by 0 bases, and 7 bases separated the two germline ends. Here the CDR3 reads CASSLVGLAKNIQYF. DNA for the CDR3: TGCGCCAGCAGCTTGGTGGGGTTAGCCAAAAACATTCAGTACTTC.

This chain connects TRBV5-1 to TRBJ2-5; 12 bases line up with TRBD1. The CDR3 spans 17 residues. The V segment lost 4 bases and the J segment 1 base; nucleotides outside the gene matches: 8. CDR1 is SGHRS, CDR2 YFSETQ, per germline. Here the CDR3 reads CASSITGTGGLQETQYF. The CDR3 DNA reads TGCGCCAGCAGCATCACCGGGACAGGGGGCCTCCAAGAGACCCAGTACTTC.

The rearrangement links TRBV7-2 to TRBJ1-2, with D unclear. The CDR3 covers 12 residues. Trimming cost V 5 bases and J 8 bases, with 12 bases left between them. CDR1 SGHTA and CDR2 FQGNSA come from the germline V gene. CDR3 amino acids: CASSARGYGYTF. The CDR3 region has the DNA TGTGCCAGCAGCGCCAGAGGCTACGGCTACACCTTC. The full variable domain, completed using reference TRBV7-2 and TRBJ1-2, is GAGVSQSPSNKVTEKGKDVELRCDPISGHTALYWYRQSLGQGLEFLIYFQGNSAPDKSGLPSDRFSAERTGGSVSTLTIQRTQQEDSAVYLCASSARGYGYTFGSGTRLTVV.

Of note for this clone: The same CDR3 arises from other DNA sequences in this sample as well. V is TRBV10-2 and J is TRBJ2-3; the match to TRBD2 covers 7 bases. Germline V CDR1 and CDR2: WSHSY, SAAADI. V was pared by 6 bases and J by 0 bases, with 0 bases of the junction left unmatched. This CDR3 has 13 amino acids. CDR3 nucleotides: TGCGCCAGCAGACTAGCGAGCACAGATACGCAGTATTTT. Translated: CASRLASTDTQYF.

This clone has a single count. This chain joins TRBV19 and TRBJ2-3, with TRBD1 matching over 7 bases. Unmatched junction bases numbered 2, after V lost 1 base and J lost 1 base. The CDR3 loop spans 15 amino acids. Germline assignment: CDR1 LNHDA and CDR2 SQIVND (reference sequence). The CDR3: CASSIATGGTDTQYF. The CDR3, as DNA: TGTGCCAGTAGTATAGCCACAGGGGGCACAGATACGCAGTATTTT.

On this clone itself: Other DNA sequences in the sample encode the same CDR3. CDR3 protein: CASSVTGQETQYF. The CDR3 nucleotides read TGCGCCAGCAGCGTGACAGGACAAGAGACCCAGTACTTC. The rearrangement links TRBV5-1 to TRBJ2-5, with D possibly TRBD1 on 6 matching bases. With 4 bases removed from V and 2 bases from J, the gap between germline ends came to 9 bases. In germline, CDR1 is SGHRS, CDR2 YFSETQ. CDR3 length equals 13 residues.

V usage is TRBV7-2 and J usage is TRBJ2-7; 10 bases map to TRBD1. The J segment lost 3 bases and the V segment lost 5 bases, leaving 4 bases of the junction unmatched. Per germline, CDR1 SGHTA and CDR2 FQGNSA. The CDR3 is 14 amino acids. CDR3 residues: CASSAGQGSYEQYF. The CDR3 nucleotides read TGTGCCAGCAGCGCGGGACAGGGGAGCTACGAGCAGTACTTC.

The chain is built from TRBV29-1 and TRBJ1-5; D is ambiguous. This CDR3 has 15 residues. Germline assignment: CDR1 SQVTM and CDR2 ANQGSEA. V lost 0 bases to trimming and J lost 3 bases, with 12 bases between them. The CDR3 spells CSVEEGPGDNQPQHF. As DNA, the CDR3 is TGCAGCGTTGAAGAGGGCCCTGGGGACAATCAGCCCCAGCATTTT.

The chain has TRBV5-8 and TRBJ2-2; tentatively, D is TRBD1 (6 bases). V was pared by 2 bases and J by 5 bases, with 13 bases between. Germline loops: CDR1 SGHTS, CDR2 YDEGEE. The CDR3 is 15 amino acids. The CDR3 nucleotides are TGTGCCAGCAGCTTCAGGGGAGTCGTGACCGGGGAGCTGTTTTTT. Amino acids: CASSFRGVVTGELFF.

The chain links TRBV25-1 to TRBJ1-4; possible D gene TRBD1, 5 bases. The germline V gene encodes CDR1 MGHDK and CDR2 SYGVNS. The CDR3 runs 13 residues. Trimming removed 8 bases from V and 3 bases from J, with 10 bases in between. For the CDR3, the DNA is TGTGCCAGCCGCAGGGCGGCTAATGAAAAACTGTTTTTT. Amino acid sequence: CASRRAANEKLFF.

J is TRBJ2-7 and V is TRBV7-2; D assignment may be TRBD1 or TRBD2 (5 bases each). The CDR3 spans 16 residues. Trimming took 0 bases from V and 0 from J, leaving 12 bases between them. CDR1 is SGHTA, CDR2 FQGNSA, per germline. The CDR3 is CASSLAWQGRSYEQYF. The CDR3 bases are TGTGCCAGCAGCTTAGCGTGGCAGGGACGCTCCTACGAGCAGTACTTC.

CDR3 region: CASSRDRLAEQYF. The CDR3 coding sequence is TGTGCCAGCAGTAGGGACAGATTGGCCGAGCAGTACTTC. The V gene is TRBV28, the J gene TRBJ2-7; 7 nucleotides line up with TRBD1. CDR1 MDHEN and CDR2 SYDVKM come from the germline V gene. V lost 5 bases and J lost 6; bases outside the gene matches: 7. The CDR3 runs 13 residues.

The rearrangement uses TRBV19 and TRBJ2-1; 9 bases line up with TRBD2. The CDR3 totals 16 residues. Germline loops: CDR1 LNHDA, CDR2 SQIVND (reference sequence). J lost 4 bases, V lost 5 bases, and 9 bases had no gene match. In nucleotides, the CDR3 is TGTGCCAGTAGTTCCCGGGCTAGCGGGGATTACAATGAGCAGTTCTTC. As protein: CASSSRASGDYNEQFF.

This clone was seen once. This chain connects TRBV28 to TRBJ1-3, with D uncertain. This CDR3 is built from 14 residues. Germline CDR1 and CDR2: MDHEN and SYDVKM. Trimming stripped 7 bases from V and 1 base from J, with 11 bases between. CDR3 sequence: CASIRGGSGNTIYF. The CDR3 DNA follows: TGTGCCAGCATACGGGGTGGGTCTGGAAACACCATATATTTT.

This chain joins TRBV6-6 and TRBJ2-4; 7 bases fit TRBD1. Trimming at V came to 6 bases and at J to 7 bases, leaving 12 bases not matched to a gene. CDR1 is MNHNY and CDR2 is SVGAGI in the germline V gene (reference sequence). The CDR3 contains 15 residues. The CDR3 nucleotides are TGTGCCAGCAGCCCCCGCCCCGACAGGGCTAACATTCAGTACTTC. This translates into CASSPRPDRANIQYF.

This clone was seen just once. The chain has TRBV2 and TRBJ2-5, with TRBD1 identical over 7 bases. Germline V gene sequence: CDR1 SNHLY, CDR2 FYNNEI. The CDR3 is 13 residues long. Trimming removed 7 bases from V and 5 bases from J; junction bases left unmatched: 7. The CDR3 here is CASTLDRVETQYF. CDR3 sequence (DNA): TGTGCCAGCACTCTAGACAGGGTCGAGACCCAGTACTTC.

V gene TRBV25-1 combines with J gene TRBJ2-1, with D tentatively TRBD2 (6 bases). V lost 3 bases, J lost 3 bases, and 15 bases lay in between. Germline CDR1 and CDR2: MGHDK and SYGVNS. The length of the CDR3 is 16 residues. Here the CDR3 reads CASSDPGSGDYNEQFF. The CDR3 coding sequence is TGTGCCAGCAGTGACCCAGGTAGCGGAGACTACAATGAGCAGTTCTTC.

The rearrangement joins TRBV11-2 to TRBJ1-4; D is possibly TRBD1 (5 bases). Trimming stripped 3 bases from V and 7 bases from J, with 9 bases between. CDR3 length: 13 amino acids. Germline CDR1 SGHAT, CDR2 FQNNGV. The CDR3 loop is CASSFWTSEKLFF. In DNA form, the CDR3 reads TGTGCCAGCAGCTTCTGGACATCTGAAAAACTGTTTTTT.

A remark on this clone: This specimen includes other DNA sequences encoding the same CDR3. CDR3 amino acids: CASSLGLAAKNIQYF. For the CDR3, the DNA is TGTGCCAGCAGCTTAGGACTAGCGGCCAAAAACATTCAGTACTTC. This rearrangement joins TRBV7-2 to TRBJ2-4, with TRBD2 matching 8 bases. Germline trimming cut 1 base from V and 1 base from J; bases unmatched to any gene: 0. This CDR3 spans 15 amino acids. Germline values: CDR1 SGHTA, CDR2 FQGNSA.

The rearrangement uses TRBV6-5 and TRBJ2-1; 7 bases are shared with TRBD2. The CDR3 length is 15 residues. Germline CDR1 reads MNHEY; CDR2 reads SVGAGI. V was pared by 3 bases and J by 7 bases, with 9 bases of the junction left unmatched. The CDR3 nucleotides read TGTGCCAGCAGTTATGGAAGACTAGCCCATAATGAGCAGTTCTTC. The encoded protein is CASSYGRLAHNEQFF.

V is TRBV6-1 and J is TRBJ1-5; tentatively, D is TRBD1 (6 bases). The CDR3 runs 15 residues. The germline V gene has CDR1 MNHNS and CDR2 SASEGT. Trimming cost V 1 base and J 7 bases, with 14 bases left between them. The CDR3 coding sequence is TGTGCCAGCAGTGAAGGTCGGGGGCTTGGACAGCCCCAGCATTTT. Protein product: CASSEGRGLGQPQHF.

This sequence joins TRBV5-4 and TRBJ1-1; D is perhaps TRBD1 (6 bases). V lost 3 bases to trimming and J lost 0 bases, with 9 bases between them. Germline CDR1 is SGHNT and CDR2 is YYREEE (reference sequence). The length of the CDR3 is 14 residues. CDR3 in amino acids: CASSSDSMNTEAFF. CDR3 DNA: TGTGCCAGCAGCTCGGACAGCATGAACACTGAAGCTTTCTTT.